The T cell receptor (beta chain) described here comes from a study of blood T cell repertoires in COVID-19. Study background: Sites in the United States, Italy and Spain provided acute and convalescent COVID-19 samples. Sources were T cells, B-cell-depleted T cells, or PBMCs; the material itself was cDNA or gDNA.

This clone was picked up one time. Germline V gene lookup returns CDR1 KGHSH and CDR2 LQKENI. The trim removed 2 bases at V and 2 bases at J, leaving 15 bases unmatched. CDR3 size: 19 residues. Authors' processing steps: The assay estimated nucleated cells by amplifying reference gene primers. Sequencing used immunoSEQ multiplex PCR; TCRdb keeps in-frame clones, though not all of them. V, J and clone size are taken as reported in that table, and D and trimming were inferred from the DNA itself. The sample lists approximately 280,000 clones, approximately 84% seen once, with 2.1% in the top ten. The J gene is TRBJ2-3, the V gene TRBV18, with 8 bases fitting TRBD2. The sample consisted of peripheral blood. The source is a woman between 25 and 40 years old who had recovered from COVID-19. The CDR3 spells CASSPSRGVRSGNTDTQYF. CDR3 sequence (DNA): TGTGCCAGCTCACCATCTCGCGGGGTCCGTAGCGGGAACACAGATACGCAGTATTTT. Filled out from reference TRBV18 and TRBJ2-3, the complete variable domain reads NAGVMQNPRHLVRRRGQEARLRCSPMKGHSHVYWYRQLPEEGLKFMVYLQKENIIDESGMPKERFSAEFPKEGPSILRIQQVVRGDSAAYFCASSPSRGVRSGNTDTQYFGPGTRLTVL.